This paragraph reports one TCR beta chain. This clone was seen just once. It lacks a known antigen. Per-base qualities were not stored, and no clone one base away is much larger. Each collaborating institution followed its own protocols to collect whole blood in K2EDTA tubes. For TCRbeta analysis, collaborator samples were shipped as frozen whole blood, as isolated PBMCs, or as DNA extracted from either sample type. These data come from a study of blood T cell repertoires in COVID-19 (dated by TCRdb to the early 2020s). About the study as a whole: Samples from collaborators originated in the United States, Italy and Spain and spanned both the acute and convalescent phases of COVID-19. Samples were obtained from the ongoing ImmuneRACE study (first 160 participants) and from about 1,300 subjects provided by 6 global collaborators. Sample metadata almost always included a de-identified subject ID, COVID-19 status, age in years and sex. Where HLA class I and class II types were available, the types were taken from metadata supplied by the sample provider, not from assay-based typing. The repertoires were released in a freely available public database intended as a resource for research on the immune response to SARS-CoV-2. The prospective study material was composed of cDNA or gDNA derived from T cells, B-cell-depleted T cells, or PBMCs. Subjects who had been exposed to COVID-19, were actively infected with it, or had recovered from it provided the deeply sampled blood TCRbeta repertoires that made up the dataset.

The paper's findings and limits, for the study overall: Clinical and demographic metadata were provided uncurated, with the amount varying by source and participant.

At the junction V is shortened by 2 bases and J by 2 bases, with 7 bases in between. CDR1 and CDR2 (SGHTA, FQGNSA) derive from the germline V gene. The CDR3 runs 14 residues from the cysteine to the phenylalanine. Here the CDR3 DNA is all that survives: 42 bases in frame from base 1. The immunoSEQ Assay, a bias-controlled multiplex PCR, was used to amplify TCRbeta CDR3 regions from genomic DNA. The study's processing was this. The number of nucleated cells in each sample was estimated from the amplification of reference gene primers within the assay. Sequence reads were collapsed and filtered to measure the absolute abundance of every unique TCRbeta CDR3 rearrangement. Productive Simpson clonality was computed per sample as the square root of Simpson's diversity index over productive rearrangements. TCRdb retrieved this table from immuneACCESS and kept in-frame rearrangements only. Not all clones are present; in checked studies, unresolved V genes account for under half, and no reason is known for the remainder. V, J and clone size were drawn from that table, and D and trimming were deduced from the DNA. The sample table records 95,000 to 100,000 clones; less than 85% of these occur just once. The top ten clonotypes cover more than 1.5% of the sample.

The chain links TRBV7-2 with TRBJ1-5; TRBD1 is a weak D gene call, 5 bases matching. This sequence was found in a woman aged 70-85 years with active or convalescent COVID-19. Sequencing input: peripheral blood. The CDR3 region: CASSLRGGNQPQHF. The sequence in DNA is TGTGCCAGCAGCTTACGGGGGGGCAATCAGCCCCAGCATTTT.